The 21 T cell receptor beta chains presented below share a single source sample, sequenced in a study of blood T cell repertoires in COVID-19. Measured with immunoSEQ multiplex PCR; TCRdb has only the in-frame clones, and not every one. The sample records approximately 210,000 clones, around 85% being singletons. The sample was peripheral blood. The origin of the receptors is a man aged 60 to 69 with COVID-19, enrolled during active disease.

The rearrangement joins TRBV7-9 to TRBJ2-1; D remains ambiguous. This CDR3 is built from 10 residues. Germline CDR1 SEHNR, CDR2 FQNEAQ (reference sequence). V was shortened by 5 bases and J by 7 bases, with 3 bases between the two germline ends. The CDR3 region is CASSPNEQFF. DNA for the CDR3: TGTGCCAGCAGCCCGAATGAGCAGTTCTTC.

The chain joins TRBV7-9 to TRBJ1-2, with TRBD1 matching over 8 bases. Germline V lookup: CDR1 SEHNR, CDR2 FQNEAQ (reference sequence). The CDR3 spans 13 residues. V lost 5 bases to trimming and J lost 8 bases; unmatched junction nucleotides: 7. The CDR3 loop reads CASSHVRDRGYTF. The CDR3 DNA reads TGTGCCAGCAGCCACGTCCGGGACAGGGGCTACACCTTC. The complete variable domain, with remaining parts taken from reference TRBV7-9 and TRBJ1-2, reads DTGVSQNPRHKITKRGQNVTFRCDPISEHNRLYWYRQTLGQGPEFLTYFQNEAQLEKSRLLSDRFSAERPKGSFSTLEIQRTEQGDSAMYLCASSHVRDRGYTFGSGTRLTVV.

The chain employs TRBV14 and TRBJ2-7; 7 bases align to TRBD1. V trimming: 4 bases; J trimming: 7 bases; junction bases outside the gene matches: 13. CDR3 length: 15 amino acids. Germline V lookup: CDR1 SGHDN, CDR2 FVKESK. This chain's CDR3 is CASSLSGTVPREQYF. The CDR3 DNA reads TGTGCCAGCAGCCTATCCGGGACAGTTCCTCGAGAGCAGTACTTC.

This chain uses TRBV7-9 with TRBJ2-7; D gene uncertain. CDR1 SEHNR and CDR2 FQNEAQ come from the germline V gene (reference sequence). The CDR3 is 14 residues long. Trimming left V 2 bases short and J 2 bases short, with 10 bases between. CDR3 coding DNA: TGTGCCAGCAGCTTACAGTCAGTTACCTACGAGCAGTACTTC. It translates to CASSLQSVTYEQYF.

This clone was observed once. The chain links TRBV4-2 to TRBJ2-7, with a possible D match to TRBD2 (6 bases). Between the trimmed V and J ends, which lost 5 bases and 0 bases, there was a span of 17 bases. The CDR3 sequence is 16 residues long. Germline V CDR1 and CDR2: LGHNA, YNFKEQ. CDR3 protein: CASSRERAGSSYEQYF. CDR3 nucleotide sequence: TGTGCCAGCAGCAGGGAGAGGGCGGGGAGCTCCTACGAGCAGTACTTC.

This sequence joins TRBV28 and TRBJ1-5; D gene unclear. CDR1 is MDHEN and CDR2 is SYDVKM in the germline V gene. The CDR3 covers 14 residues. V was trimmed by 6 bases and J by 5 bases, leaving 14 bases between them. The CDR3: CASRLRENHQPQHF. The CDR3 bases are TGTGCCAGCAGGTTACGGGAAAACCATCAGCCCCAGCATTTT. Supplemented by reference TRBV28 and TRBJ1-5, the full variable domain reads DVKVTQSSRYLVKRTGEKVFLECVQDMDHENMFWYRQDPGLGLRLIYFSYDVKMKEKGDIPEGYSVSREKKERFSLILESASTNQTSMYLCASRLRENHQPQHFGDGTRLSIL.

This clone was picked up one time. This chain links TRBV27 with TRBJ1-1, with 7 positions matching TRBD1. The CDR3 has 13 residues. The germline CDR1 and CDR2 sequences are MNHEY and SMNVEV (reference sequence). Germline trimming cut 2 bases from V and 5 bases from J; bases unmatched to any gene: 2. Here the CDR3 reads CASSLNRGTEAFF. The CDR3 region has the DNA TGTGCCAGCAGTTTAAACAGGGGTACTGAAGCTTTCTTT.

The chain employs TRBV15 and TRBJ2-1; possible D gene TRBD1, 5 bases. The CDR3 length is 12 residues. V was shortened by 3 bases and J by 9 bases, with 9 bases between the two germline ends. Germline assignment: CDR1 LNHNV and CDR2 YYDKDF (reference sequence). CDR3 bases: TGTGCCACCAGCAGGGTACAGGTTGAGCAGTTCTTC. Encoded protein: CATSRVQVEQFF. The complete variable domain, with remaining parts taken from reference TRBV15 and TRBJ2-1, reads DAMVIQNPRYQVTQFGKPVTLSCSQTLNHNVMYWYQQKSSQAPKLLFHYYDKDFNNEADTPDNFQSRRPNTSFCFLDIRSPGLGDTAMYLCATSRVQVEQFFGPGTRLTVL.

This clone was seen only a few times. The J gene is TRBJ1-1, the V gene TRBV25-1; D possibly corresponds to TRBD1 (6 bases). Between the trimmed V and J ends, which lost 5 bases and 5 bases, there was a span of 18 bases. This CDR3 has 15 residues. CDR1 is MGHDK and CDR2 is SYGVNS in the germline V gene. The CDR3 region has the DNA TGTGCCAGCAGTCGGCCCGGGACAAGCCCTACTGAAGCTTTCTTT. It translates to CASSRPGTSPTEAFF.

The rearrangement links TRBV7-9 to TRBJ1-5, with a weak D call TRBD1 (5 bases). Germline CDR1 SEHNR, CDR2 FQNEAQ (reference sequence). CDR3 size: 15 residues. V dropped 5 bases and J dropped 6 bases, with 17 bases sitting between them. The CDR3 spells CASSEDRAGRQPQHF. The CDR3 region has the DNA TGTGCCAGCAGCGAAGATCGGGCAGGGCGTCAGCCCCAGCATTTT.

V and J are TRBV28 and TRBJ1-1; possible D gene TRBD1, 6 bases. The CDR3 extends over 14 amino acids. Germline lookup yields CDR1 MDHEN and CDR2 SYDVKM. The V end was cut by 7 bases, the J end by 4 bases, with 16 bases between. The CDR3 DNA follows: TGTGCCAGCAACGGGGGGGCGCTGATCACTGAAGCTTTCTTT. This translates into CASNGGALITEAFF.

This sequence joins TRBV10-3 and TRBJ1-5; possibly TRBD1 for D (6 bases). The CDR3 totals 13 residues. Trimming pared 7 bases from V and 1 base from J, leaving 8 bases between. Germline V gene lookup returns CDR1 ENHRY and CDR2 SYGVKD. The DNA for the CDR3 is TGTGCCATCAATGGACAGAGCAATCAGCCCCAGCATTTT. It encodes CAINGQSNQPQHF.

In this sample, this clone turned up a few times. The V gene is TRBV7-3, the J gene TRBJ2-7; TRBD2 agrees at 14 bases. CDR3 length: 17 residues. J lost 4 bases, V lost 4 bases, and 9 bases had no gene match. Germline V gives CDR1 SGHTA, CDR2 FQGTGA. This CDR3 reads CASSSGGTSGRFYEQYF. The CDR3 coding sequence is TGTGCCAGCAGCTCTGGGGGGACTAGCGGGAGATTTTACGAGCAGTACTTC. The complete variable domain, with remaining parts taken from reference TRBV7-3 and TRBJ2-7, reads GAGVSQTPSNKVTEKGKYVELRCDPISGHTALYWYRQSLGQGPEFLIYFQGTGAADDSGLPNDRFFAVRPEGSVSTLKIQRTERGDSAVYLCASSSGGTSGRFYEQYFGPGTRLTVT.

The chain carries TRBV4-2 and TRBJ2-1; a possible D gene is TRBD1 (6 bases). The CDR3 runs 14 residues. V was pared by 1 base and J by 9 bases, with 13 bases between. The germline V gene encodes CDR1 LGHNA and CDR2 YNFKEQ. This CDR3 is CASSQAGRGSEQFF. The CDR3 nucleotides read TGTGCCAGCAGCCAAGCGGGAAGGGGGTCTGAGCAGTTCTTC.

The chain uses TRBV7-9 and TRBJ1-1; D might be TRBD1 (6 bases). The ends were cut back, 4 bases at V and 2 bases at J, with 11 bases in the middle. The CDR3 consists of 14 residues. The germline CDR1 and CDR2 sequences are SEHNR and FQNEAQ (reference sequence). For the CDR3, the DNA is TGTGCCAGCAGCTCTGGGACAAGAAACACTGAAGCTTTCTTT. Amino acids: CASSSGTRNTEAFF.

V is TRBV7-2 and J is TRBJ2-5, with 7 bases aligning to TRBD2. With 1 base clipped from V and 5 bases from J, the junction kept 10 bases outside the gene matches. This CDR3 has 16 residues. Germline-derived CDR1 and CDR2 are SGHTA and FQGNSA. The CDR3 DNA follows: TGTGCCAGCAGCTTAGGAGGTCGGCGGGGGTTGGAGACCCAGTACTTC. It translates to CASSLGGRRGLETQYF.

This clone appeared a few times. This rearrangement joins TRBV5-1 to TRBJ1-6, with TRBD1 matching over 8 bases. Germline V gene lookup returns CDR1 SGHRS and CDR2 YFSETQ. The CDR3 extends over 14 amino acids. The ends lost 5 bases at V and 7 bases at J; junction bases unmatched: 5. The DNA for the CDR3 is TGCGCCAGCAGTTGGGGACAGGAAAATTCACCCCTCCACTTT. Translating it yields CASSWGQENSPLHF.

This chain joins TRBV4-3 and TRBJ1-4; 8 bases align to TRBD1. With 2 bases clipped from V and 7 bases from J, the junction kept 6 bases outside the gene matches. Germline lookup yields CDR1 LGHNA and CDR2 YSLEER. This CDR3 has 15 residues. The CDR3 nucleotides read TGCGCCAGCAGCCAACCAGGACAGGGCTCTGAAAAACTGTTTTTT. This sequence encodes CASSQPGQGSEKLFF.

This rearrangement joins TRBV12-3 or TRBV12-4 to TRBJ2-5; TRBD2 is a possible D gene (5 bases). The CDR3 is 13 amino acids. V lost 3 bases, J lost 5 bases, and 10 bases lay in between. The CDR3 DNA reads TGTGCCAGCAGTTTGGAGGTGGGGGAGACCCAGTACTTC. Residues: CASSLEVGETQYF.

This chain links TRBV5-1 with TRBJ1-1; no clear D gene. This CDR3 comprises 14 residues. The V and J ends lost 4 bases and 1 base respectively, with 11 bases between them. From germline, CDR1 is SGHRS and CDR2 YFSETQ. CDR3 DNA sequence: TGCGCCAGCAGCCCAACGCCAGGGAACACTGAAGCTTTCTTT. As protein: CASSPTPGNTEAFF.

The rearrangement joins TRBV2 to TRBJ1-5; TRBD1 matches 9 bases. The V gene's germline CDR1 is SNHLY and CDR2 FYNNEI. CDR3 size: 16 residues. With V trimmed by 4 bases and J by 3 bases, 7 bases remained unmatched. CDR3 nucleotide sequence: TGTGCCAGCAGTGTTTACGGGACAGGGAACAATCAGCCCCAGCATTTT. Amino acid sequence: CASSVYGTGNNQPQHF.